This passage covers 19 T cell receptor beta chains from one sample sequenced in a study of T cell repertoires in cytomegalovirus infection. TCRdb itself ran the reads through MiXCR, one entry per CDR3 protein. In the table there are around 300,000 distinct CDR3 sequences, roughly 25% of which are singletons. Sequencing was done on a sample of PBMCs. These receptors all stem from a human donor in good health (CMV status not recorded). Some clones in this sample may be carry-over from other donors' samples.

The table lists this clonotype with many counts. The CDR3 DNA is TGTGCCAGCATGCGGGGGTTGAACACTGAAGCTTTCTTT. This sequence encodes CASMRGLNTEAFF. The chain combines TRBV5-6 with TRBJ1-1, with D tentatively TRBD1 (5 bases). Germline CDR1 is SGHDT and CDR2 is YYEEEE. The CDR3 length is 13 residues. Trimming stripped 6 bases from V and 0 bases from J, with 9 bases between.

This chain connects TRBV29-1 to TRBJ2-6; D is undetermined. Per the germline V gene, CDR1 is SQVTM and CDR2 is ANQGSEA. V shed 2 bases and J shed 0 bases, with 5 bases lying between them. CDR3 length: 14 residues. In DNA form, the CDR3 reads TGCAGCGTTGAAACAGACTCTGGGGCCAACGTCCTGACTTTC. Protein product: CSVETDSGANVLTF.

This clonotype was counted a few times. The chain employs TRBV6-8 and TRBJ1-1; no clear D. CDR1 MNHGY and CDR2 SAAAGT come from the germline V gene. Trimming shortened V by 2 bases and J by 4 bases, and 8 bases separated the two germline ends. CDR3 length equals 13 residues. Written as DNA, the CDR3 is TGTGCCAGCAGTTACCTGGGCGGCACTGAAGCTTTCTTT. Its protein product is CASSYLGGTEAFF.

This clonotype was picked up a small number of times. The V gene is TRBV6-6, the J gene TRBJ1-1; D is uncertain. Germline V CDR1 and CDR2: MNHNY, SVGAGI (reference sequence). The CDR3 loop spans 13 amino acids. The V gene lost 3 bases and the J gene lost 0 bases, with 5 bases spanning the gap. CDR3 bases: TGTGCCAGCAGTTATAACCTGAACACTGAAGCTTTCTTT. The encoded protein is CASSYNLNTEAFF.

This clonotype was counted many times. The chain joins TRBV7-2 to TRBJ2-1; 9 bases agree with TRBD2. The trim removed 2 bases at V and 6 bases at J, leaving 5 bases unmatched. Germline CDR1 and CDR2: SGHTA and FQGNSA. This CDR3 is 15 amino acids long. The CDR3 DNA sequence: TGTGCCAGCAGCTTATCAGCGGGAGGCTTCAATGAGCAGTTCTTC. It is translated as CASSLSAGGFNEQFF.

V usage is TRBV7-2 and J usage is TRBJ2-4, with D perhaps being TRBD1 or TRBD2 (6 bases each). The CDR3 length is 17 residues. Between the trimmed V and J ends, which lost 1 base and 8 bases, there was a span of 21 bases. CDR1 and CDR2 (germline): SGHTA, FQGNSA. The CDR3 sequence is CASSLDLWIGGRDIQYF. CDR3 DNA sequence: TGTGCCAGCAGCTTAGATTTGTGGATTGGGGGGCGGGACATTCAGTACTTC.

Ten or more counts support this clonotype. V usage is TRBV28 and J usage is TRBJ2-7; 7 bases align to TRBD1. The germline V gene encodes CDR1 MDHEN and CDR2 SYDVKM. This CDR3 spans 14 amino acids. Trimming cost V 5 bases and J 0 bases; bases outside gene matches: 4. The CDR3 bases are TGTGCCAGCAGTCTCCGGGACAGCTCCTACGAGCAGTACTTC. It yields the protein CASSLRDSSYEQYF. Full variable domain (rest looked up from reference TRBV28 and TRBJ2-7): DVKVTQSSRYLVKRTGEKVFLECVQDMDHENMFWYRQDPGLGLRLIYFSYDVKMKEKGDIPEGYSVSREKKERFSLILESASTNQTSMYLCASSLRDSSYEQYFGPGTRLTVT.

This clonotype was counted once. V and J are TRBV20-1 and TRBJ2-5; D could derive from TRBD1 or TRBD2 (5 bases each). CDR3 length: 16 residues. Trimming pared 1 base from V and 4 bases from J, leaving 19 bases between. Germline V lookup: CDR1 DFQATT, CDR2 SNEGSKA (reference sequence). DNA for the CDR3: TGCAGTGCTAGAGGACCACCTCACCGGGGCGGAGAGACCCAGTACTTC. It translates to CSARGPPHRGGETQYF.

CDR3: CASSFVGGGRPQHF. The CDR3 nucleotides are TGTGCCAGCAGTTTCGTCGGGGGAGGTCGGCCCCAGCATTTT. The chain employs TRBV28 and TRBJ1-5; a weak D match, TRBD1 (5 bases). V lost 3 bases, J lost 9 bases, and 15 bases lay in between. Germline CDR1 and CDR2: MDHEN and SYDVKM. The CDR3 length is 14 residues.

The chain links TRBV28 to TRBJ2-7; tentative D call: TRBD1 (6 bases). V was pared by 6 bases and J by 5 bases, with 14 bases between. This CDR3 comprises 13 residues. The germline gives CDR1 MDHEN, CDR2 SYDVKM. The CDR3 sequence: CASRGQIRDEQYF. In DNA, the CDR3 is TGTGCCAGCAGAGGACAGATACGGGACGAGCAGTACTTC.

At least ten counts were recorded for this clonotype. The chain carries TRBV28 and TRBJ1-5, with no clear D. The V gene lost 6 bases and the J gene lost 3 bases, with 6 bases spanning the gap. The CDR3 spans 12 residues. CDR1 and CDR2 from the germline V gene are MDHEN and SYDVKM. CDR3: CASSLLNQPQHF. The CDR3 bases are TGTGCCAGCAGCTTACTCAATCAGCCCCAGCATTTT.

This clonotype has at least ten counts. The chain couples TRBV7-8 to TRBJ2-2; D possibly corresponds to TRBD2 (6 bases). The germline CDR1 and CDR2 sequences are SGHVS and FQNEAQ. This CDR3 spans 14 amino acids. V was clipped by 10 bases and J by 1 base, with 13 bases between them. CDR3 coding DNA: TGTGCCACCGGGAGATCGTTGAACACCGGGGAGCTGTTTTTT. It encodes CATGRSLNTGELFF.

This clonotype has ten or more counts. The rearrangement links TRBV7-2 to TRBJ2-2, with TRBD2 identical over 7 bases. Per germline, CDR1 SGHTA and CDR2 FQGNSA. V shed 5 bases and J 7 bases; nucleotides not matched to a gene: 7. There are 14 residues in the CDR3. CDR3 DNA sequence: TGTGCCAGCAGCCAACGTGGGGGGGACGGGGAGCTGTTTTTT. Translating gives CASSQRGGDGELFF.

This clonotype has more than one count but fewer than ten. The chain combines TRBV5-1 with TRBJ2-1, with D uncertain. Germline V CDR1 and CDR2: SGHRS, YFSETQ. The CDR3 contains 15 residues. The V end lost 0 bases, the J end lost 5 bases, and 12 bases lay between the germline ends. The CDR3: CASSLARSYHNEQFF. The CDR3 coding sequence is TGCGCCAGCAGCTTGGCCCGCAGTTACCACAATGAGCAGTTCTTC.

The chain uses TRBV25-1 and TRBJ2-5; D gene ambiguous. The CDR3 is made up of 14 amino acids. V shed 0 bases and J shed 3 bases, with 8 bases lying between them. Germline V lookup: CDR1 MGHDK, CDR2 SYGVNS. The CDR3 sequence is CASSEYRAEETQYF. The CDR3 DNA reads as TGTGCCAGCAGTGAATATCGGGCAGAAGAGACCCAGTACTTC.

The rearrangement joins TRBV28 to TRBJ2-3; 8 nucleotides align to TRBD2. The J segment lost 7 bases and the V segment lost 11 bases, leaving 14 bases of the junction unmatched. The CDR3 loop spans 14 amino acids. Per the germline V gene, CDR1 is MDHEN and CDR2 is SYDVKM. The CDR3 protein is CAHRGGGRRNTQYF. CDR3 nucleotide sequence: TGTGCCCACCGGGGCGGGGGGAGACGCAATACGCAGTATTTT. Full variable domain (missing parts from reference TRBV28 and TRBJ2-3): DVKVTQSSRYLVKRTGEKVFLECVQDMDHENMFWYRQDPGLGLRLIYFSYDVKMKEKGDIPEGYSVSREKKERFSLILESASTNQTSMYLCAHRGGGRRNTQYFGPGTRLTVL.

This clonotype was seen at least ten times. The chain employs TRBV7-8 and TRBJ2-2; TRBD1 matches at 8 bases. Germline V gives CDR1 SGHVS, CDR2 FQNEAQ. CDR3 length: 15 residues. The trim removed 3 bases at V and 6 bases at J, leaving 6 bases unmatched. Written as DNA, the CDR3 is TGTGCCAGCAGCTTCACAGGGGGTGAGGCCGGGGAGCTGTTTTTT. Its protein product is CASSFTGGEAGELFF.

This clonotype occurred a few times. This chain joins TRBV11-2 and TRBJ2-5, with D perhaps being TRBD1 or TRBD2 (5 bases each). This CDR3 comprises 15 residues. Germline-derived CDR1 and CDR2 are SGHAT and FQNNGV. V was shortened by 5 bases and J by 5 bases, with 18 bases between the two germline ends. The CDR3 bases are TGTGCCAGCAGCCCGGCCGGGACCCAAGGGGAGACCCAGTACTTC. Amino acid sequence: CASSPAGTQGETQYF.

This chain joins TRBV6-1 and TRBJ2-2, with 12 bases fitting TRBD2. Germline-derived CDR1 and CDR2 are MNHNS and SASEGT. The CDR3 runs to 16 residues. V trimming: 5 bases; J trimming: 1 base; junction bases outside the gene matches: 2. The CDR3 sequence: CASSQLAGGNTGELFF. In DNA form, the CDR3 reads TGTGCCAGCAGTCAACTAGCGGGAGGGAACACCGGGGAGCTGTTTTTT.